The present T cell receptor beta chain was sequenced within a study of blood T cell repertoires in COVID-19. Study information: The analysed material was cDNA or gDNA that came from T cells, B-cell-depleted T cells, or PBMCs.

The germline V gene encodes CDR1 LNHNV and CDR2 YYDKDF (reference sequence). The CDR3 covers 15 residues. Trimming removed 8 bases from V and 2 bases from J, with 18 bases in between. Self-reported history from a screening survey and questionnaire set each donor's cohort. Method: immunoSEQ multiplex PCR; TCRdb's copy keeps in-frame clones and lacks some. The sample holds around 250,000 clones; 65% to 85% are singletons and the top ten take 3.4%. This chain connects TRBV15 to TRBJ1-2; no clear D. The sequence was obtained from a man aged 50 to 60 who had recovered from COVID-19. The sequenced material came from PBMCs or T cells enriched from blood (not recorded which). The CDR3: CATSQNRGLNYGYTF. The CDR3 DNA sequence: TGTGCCACCTCCCAGAACCGTGGGCTAAACTATGGCTACACCTTC.